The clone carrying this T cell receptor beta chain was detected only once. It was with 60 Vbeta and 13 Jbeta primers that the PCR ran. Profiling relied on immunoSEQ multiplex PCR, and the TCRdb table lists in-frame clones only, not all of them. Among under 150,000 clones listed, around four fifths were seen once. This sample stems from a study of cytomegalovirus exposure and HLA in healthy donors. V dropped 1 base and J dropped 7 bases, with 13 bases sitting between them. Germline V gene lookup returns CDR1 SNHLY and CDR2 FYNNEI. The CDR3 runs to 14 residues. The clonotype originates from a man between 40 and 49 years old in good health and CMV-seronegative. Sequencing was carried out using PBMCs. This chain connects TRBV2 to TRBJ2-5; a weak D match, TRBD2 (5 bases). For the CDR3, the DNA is TGTGCCAGCAGTGAAGACCGCGGGCCCGGGACCCAGTACTTC. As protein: CASSEDRGPGTQYF. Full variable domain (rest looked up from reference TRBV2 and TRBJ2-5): EPEVTQTPSHQVTQMGQEVILRCVPISNHLYFYWYRQILGQKVEFLVSFYNNEISEKSEIFDDQFSVERPDGSNFTLKIRSTKLEDSAMYFCASSEDRGPGTQYFGPGTRLLVL.